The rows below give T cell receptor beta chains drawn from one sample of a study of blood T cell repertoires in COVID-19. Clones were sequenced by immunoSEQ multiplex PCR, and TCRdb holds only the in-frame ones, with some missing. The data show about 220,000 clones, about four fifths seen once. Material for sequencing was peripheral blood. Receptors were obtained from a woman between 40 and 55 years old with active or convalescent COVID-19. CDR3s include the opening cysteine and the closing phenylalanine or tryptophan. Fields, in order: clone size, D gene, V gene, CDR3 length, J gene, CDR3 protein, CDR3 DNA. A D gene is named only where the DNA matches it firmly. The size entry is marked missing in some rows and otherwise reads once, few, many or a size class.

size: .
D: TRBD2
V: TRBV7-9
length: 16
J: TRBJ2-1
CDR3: CASSRLAGVPYNEQFF
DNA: TGTGCCAGCAGCCGATTAGCGGGAGTTCCCTACAATGAGCAGTTCTTC

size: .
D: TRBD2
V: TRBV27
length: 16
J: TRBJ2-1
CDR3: CASSSPAGGSYNEQFF
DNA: TGTGCCAGCAGTTCCCCAGCGGGGGGATCCTACAATGAGCAGTTCTTC

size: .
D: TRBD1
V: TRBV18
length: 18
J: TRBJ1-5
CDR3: CASSPNRLTGDSNQPQHF
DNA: TGTGCCAGCTCACCTAATAGGCTTACAGGGGATAGCAATCAGCCCCAGCATTTT

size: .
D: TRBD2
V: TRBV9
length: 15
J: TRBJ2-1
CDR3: CASSVDSGGVYEQFF
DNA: TGTGCCAGCAGCGTAGACAGCGGGGGGGTCTATGAGCAGTTCTTC

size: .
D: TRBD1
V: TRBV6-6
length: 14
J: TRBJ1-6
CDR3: CASIAWDRNSPLHF
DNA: TGTGCCAGCATAGCCTGGGACAGAAATTCACCCCTCCACTTT

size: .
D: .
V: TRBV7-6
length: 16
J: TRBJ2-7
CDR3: CASSLQERRSTGEQYF
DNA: TGTGCCAGCAGCTTACAGGAAAGAAGGTCGACAGGCGAGCAGTACTTC

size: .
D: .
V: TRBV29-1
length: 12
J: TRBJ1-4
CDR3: CSVRGGREKLFF
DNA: TGCAGCGTTCGGGGGGGCCGGGAAAAACTGTTTTTT

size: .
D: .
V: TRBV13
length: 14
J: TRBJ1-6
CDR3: CASSLTGGNSPLHF
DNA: TGTGCCAGCAGCTTAACGGGGGGAAATTCACCCCTCCACTTT

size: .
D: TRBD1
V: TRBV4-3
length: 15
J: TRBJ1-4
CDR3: CASSLGTGANEKLFF
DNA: TGCGCCAGCAGCCTTGGGACAGGGGCCAATGAAAAACTGTTTTTT

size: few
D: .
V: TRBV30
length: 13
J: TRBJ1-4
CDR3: CAWSVGGAEKLFF
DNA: TGTGCCTGGAGTGTTGGGGGGGCCGAAAAACTGTTTTTT

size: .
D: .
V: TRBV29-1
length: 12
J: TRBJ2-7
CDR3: CSVEVQGDEQYF
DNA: TGCAGCGTTGAAGTACAGGGTGACGAGCAGTACTTC

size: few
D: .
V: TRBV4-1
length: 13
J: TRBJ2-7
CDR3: CASSQDQSYEQYF
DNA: TGCGCCAGCAGCCAAGATCAATCCTACGAGCAGTACTTC

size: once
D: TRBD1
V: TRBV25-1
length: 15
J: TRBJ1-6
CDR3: CASSGWDRDNSPLHF
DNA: TGTGCCAGCAGTGGGTGGGACAGGGATAATTCACCCCTCCACTTT

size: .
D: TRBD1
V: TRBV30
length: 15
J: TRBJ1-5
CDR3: CAWRDETGIGQPQHF
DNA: TGTGCCTGGAGAGACGAGACAGGGATAGGTCAGCCCCAGCATTTT

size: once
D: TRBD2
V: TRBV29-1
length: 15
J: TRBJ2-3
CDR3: CSVESGGPRADTQYF
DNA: TGCAGCGTTGAGAGCGGGGGGCCTCGTGCAGATACGCAGTATTTT

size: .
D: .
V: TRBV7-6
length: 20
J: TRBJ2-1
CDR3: CASSFRGQGGFRLSYNEQFF
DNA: TGTGCCAGCAGCTTTAGAGGGCAGGGGGGTTTTCGGCTTTCCTACAATGAGCAGTTCTTC

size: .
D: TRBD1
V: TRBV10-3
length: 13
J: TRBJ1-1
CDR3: CAIGQGNQAEAFF
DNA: TGTGCCATCGGACAGGGGAATCAGGCTGAAGCTTTCTTT

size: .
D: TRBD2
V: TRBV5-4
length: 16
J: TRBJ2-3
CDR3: CASRGTSGGSTDTQYF
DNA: TGTGCCAGCAGAGGGACTAGCGGGGGGAGCACAGATACGCAGTATTTT

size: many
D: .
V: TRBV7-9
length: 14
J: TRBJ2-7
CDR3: CASSFFRGPGEQYF
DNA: TGTGCCAGCAGCTTTTTCAGGGGCCCGGGGGAGCAGTACTTC

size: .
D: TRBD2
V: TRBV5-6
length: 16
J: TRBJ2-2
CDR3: CASSSVGRAKTGELFF
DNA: TGTGCCAGCAGCTCCGTGGGGAGGGCGAAGACCGGGGAGCTGTTTTTT

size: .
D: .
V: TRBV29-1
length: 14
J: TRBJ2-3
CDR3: CSVYEGELQDTQYF
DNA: TGCAGCGTTTATGAGGGGGAGTTACAAGATACGCAGTATTTT

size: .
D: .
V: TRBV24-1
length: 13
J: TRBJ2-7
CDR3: CATSDLRGYEQYF
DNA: TGTGCCACCAGTGATTTGAGGGGGTACGAGCAGTACTTC

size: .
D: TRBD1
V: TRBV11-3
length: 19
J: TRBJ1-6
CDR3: CASSFKQGARSGRGSPLHF
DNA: TGTGCCAGCAGCTTTAAACAGGGGGCTCGTTCGGGAAGAGGTTCACCCCTCCACTTT

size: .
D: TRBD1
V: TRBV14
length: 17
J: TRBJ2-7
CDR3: CASSQTYPTGGYYEQYF
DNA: TGTGCCAGCAGCCAAACCTATCCCACAGGGGGTTACTACGAGCAGTACTTC

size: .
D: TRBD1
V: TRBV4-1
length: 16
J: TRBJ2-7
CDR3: CASSLQPGQGLYKQYF
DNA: TGCGCCAGCAGCCTCCAGCCAGGACAGGGTCTCTACAAGCAGTACTTC

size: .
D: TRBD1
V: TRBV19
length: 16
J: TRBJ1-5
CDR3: CASRQGAQVGNQPQHF
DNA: TGTGCCAGTCGACAGGGGGCTCAGGTAGGCAATCAGCCCCAGCATTTT

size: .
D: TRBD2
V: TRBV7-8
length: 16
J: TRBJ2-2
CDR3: CASSLAVAGGPGELFF
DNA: TGTGCCAGCAGCTTAGCGGTAGCGGGAGGACCCGGGGAGCTGTTTTTT

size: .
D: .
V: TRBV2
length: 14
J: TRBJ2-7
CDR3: CASSETRGSYEQYF
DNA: TGTGCCAGCAGTGAAACCAGGGGATCCTACGAGCAGTACTTC

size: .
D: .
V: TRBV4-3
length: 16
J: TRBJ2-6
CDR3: CASSQEAGAGANVLTF
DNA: TGCGCCAGCAGCCAAGAGGCGGGGGCAGGGGCCAACGTCCTGACTTTC

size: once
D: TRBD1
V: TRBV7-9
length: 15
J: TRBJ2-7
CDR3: CASSKTGVVSYEQYF
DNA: TGTGCCAGCAGCAAGACAGGGGTGGTCTCCTACGAGCAGTACTTC

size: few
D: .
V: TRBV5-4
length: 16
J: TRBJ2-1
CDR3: CASSLGGSGGENEQFF
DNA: TGTGCCAGCAGCTTGGGTGGATCGGGTGGGGAGAATGAGCAGTTCTTC

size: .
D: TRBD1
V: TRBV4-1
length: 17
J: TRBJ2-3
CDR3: CASSQHETGAITDTQYF
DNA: TGCGCCAGCAGCCAACACGAGACAGGGGCAATCACAGATACGCAGTATTTT

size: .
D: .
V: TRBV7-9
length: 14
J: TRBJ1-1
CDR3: CASSPNRQNTEAFF
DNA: TGTGCCAGCAGCCCCAACCGACAGAACACTGAAGCTTTCTTT

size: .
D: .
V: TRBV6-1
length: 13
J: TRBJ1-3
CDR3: CASSDTLGNTIYF
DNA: TGTGCCAGCAGTGATACTCTTGGAAACACCATATATTTT

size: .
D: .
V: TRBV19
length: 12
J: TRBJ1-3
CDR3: CATGTSGNTIYF
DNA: TGTGCCACCGGGACATCTGGAAACACCATATATTTT

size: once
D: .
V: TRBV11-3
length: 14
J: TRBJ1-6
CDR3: CASSFGQSGSPLHF
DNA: TGTGCCAGCAGCTTTGGACAGTCGGGTTCACCCCTCCACTTT

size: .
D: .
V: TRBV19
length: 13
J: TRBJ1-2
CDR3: CASSKGATYGYTF
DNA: TGTGCCAGTAGTAAAGGGGCAACCTATGGCTACACCTTC

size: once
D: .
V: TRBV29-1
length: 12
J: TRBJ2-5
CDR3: CSVDRRGETQYF
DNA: TGCAGCGTTGATCGCAGGGGAGAGACCCAGTACTTC

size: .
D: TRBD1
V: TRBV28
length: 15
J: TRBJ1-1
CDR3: CASSYPGQGYTEAFF
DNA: TGTGCCAGCAGTTACCCTGGACAGGGATACACTGAAGCTTTCTTT

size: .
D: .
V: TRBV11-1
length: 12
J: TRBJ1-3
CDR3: CASSVTGNTIYF
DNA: TGTGCCAGCAGCGTTACAGGAAACACCATATATTTT

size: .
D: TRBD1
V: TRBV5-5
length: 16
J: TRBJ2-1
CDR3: CASSLVIGTAYNEQFF
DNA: TGTGCCAGCAGCTTGGTTATTGGGACAGCCTACAATGAGCAGTTCTTC

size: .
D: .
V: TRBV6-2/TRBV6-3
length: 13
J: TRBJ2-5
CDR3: CASSSPSQETQYF
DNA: TGTGCCAGCAGTTCACCCAGCCAAGAGACCCAGTACTTC

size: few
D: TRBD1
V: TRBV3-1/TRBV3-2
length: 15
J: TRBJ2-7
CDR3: CASIPTGGGGYEQYF
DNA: TGTGCCAGCATCCCTACAGGGGGCGGGGGCTACGAGCAGTACTTC

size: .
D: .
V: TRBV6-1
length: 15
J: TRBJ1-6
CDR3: CASSEAMAGSSPLHF
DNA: TGTGCCAGCAGTGAAGCGATGGCAGGGTCATCACCCCTCCACTTT

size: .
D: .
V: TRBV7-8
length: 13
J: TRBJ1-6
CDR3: CASSLDWNSPLHF
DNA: TGTGCCAGCAGCTTGGACTGGAATTCACCCCTCCACTTT

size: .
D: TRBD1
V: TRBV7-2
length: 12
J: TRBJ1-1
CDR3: CASSSTGGVAFF
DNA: TGTGCCAGCAGCTCGACAGGGGGCGTCGCTTTCTTT